The 15 T cell receptor beta chains below all came from one sample that was sequenced in a study of OX40 agonist ivuxolimab in advanced cancers. This table comes from immunoSEQ multiplex PCR, and its TCRdb copy is limited to in-frame clones, with some not included. The data contain 50,000 to 75,000 clones, just over 85% of them singletons. Sequencing was performed on CD4+ or CD8+ T cells sorted from blood, taken in a trial of the OX40 agonist ivuxolimab. Receptors were obtained from an adult with an advanced solid tumor such as melanoma, head and neck, liver or kidney cancer.

The gene calls are TRBV5-1 and TRBJ2-1, with 11 bases lining up with TRBD2. Germline-derived CDR1 and CDR2 are SGHRS and YFSETQ. Trimming removed 3 bases from V and 5 bases from J; junction bases left unmatched: 4. The CDR3 is made up of 15 amino acids. CDR3: CASSSLTSGDNEQFF. CDR3 sequence (DNA): TGCGCCAGCAGCTCACTGACTAGCGGGGACAATGAGCAGTTCTTC.

V usage is TRBV11-2 and J usage is TRBJ1-3; no reliable D call. Trimming removed 2 bases from V and 0 bases from J, with 17 bases in between. The CDR3 spans 18 residues. The germline gives CDR1 SGHAT, CDR2 FQNNGV. The DNA for the CDR3 is TGTGCCAGCAGCTTAACGGGGAGGGCCCAAAGCTCTGGAAACACCATATATTTT. This encodes CASSLTGRAQSSGNTIYF.

The rearrangement uses TRBV6-1 and TRBJ2-5; TRBD1 is a possible D gene (6 bases). In germline, CDR1 is MNHNS, CDR2 SASEGT. V was pared by 8 bases and J by 5 bases, with 15 bases between. The CDR3 totals 13 residues. CDR3: CASGDRLGETQYF. CDR3 bases: TGTGCCAGCGGCGACAGGCTAGGCGAGACCCAGTACTTC.

This rearrangement joins TRBV7-8 to TRBJ2-5; 9 nucleotides align to TRBD1. CDR1 SGHVS and CDR2 FQNEAQ come from the germline V gene. With 5 bases clipped from V and 5 bases from J, the junction kept 6 bases outside the gene matches. CDR3 length equals 14 residues. CDR3 DNA sequence: TGTGCCAGCAGCATAGGACAGGGGAGGGAGACCCAGTACTTC. The encoded protein is CASSIGQGRETQYF.

The chain links TRBV18 to TRBJ2-1, with 7 bases identical to TRBD2. The CDR3 loop spans 17 amino acids. Germline lookup yields CDR1 KGHSH and CDR2 LQKENI. V was pared by 3 bases and J by 3 bases, with 11 bases of the junction left unmatched. The DNA for the CDR3 is TGTGCCAGCTCACCTCAGGTAGCGGGCCATAACTACAATGAGCAGTTCTTC. This encodes CASSPQVAGHNYNEQFF. Supplemented by reference TRBV18 and TRBJ2-1, the full variable domain reads NAGVMQNPRHLVRRRGQEARLRCSPMKGHSHVYWYRQLPEEGLKFMVYLQKENIIDESGMPKERFSAEFPKEGPSILRIQQVVRGDSAAYFCASSPQVAGHNYNEQFFGPGTRLTVL.

This rearrangement joins TRBV4-2 to TRBJ1-1; 12 bases match TRBD1. The CDR3 is made up of 18 amino acids. V lost 1 base, J lost 0 bases, and 6 bases stayed unmatched. Per germline, CDR1 LGHNA and CDR2 YNFKEQ. The DNA of the CDR3 is TGTGCCAGCAGCCAAGGTCCGGGACAGGGGGCTTTGAACACTGAAGCTTTCTTT. Residues: CASSQGPGQGALNTEAFF.

The chain is built from TRBV6-6 and TRBJ1-6; unclear D gene. In germline, CDR1 is MNHNY, CDR2 SVGAGI (reference sequence). V was clipped by 7 bases and J by 11 bases, with 9 bases between them. This CDR3 has 11 amino acids. This CDR3 is CASTNSAPLHF. In DNA, the CDR3 is TGTGCCAGCACTAACTCAGCACCCCTCCACTTT.

This clone is a singleton in its sample. The chain employs TRBV6-1 and TRBJ2-1; 14 bases match TRBD2. Germline CDR1 and CDR2: MNHNS and SASEGT. The CDR3 extends over 13 amino acids. After removal of 3 bases from V and 16 bases from J, the junction contained 5 bases not matched to a gene. CDR3 protein: CASSETSGRAFFF. The CDR3 DNA is TGTGCCAGCAGTGAGACTAGCGGGAGGGCTTTTTTCTTC.

In DNA, the CDR3 is TGTGCCAGTAGTATGCGATCCGCGGGAAACCCGGACGAGCAGTACTTC. It translates to CASSMRSAGNPDEQYF. The chain is built from TRBV19 and TRBJ2-5; D might be TRBD2 (6 bases). The DNA end is a closer match to TRBJ2-7, so the J assignment may be wrong. Germline loops: CDR1 LNHDA, CDR2 SQIVND (reference sequence). This CDR3 is 16 amino acids long.

The V call is TRBV6-1, the J call TRBJ1-2; D ambiguous. Germline V CDR1 and CDR2: MNHNS, SASEGT. The CDR3 is 14 amino acids. Deletions cut 1 base from V and 5 bases from J, with 11 bases between. In DNA, the CDR3 is TGTGCCAGCAGTGAAGGTGGTTTTTTATATGGCTACACCTTC. Translating gives CASSEGGFLYGYTF.

The chain has TRBV11-2 and TRBJ2-7; D is perhaps TRBD1 (5 bases). Germline lookup yields CDR1 SGHAT and CDR2 FQNNGV. This CDR3 contains 14 residues. V lost 1 base and J 4 bases, leaving 11 bases between the germline ends. CDR3 loop: CASSLVLQGYEQYF. The CDR3 nucleotides are TGTGCCAGCAGCTTAGTGCTTCAGGGTTACGAGCAGTACTTC.

The chain couples TRBV9 to TRBJ1-6; D is unclear. The V gene lost 0 bases and the J gene lost 10 bases, with 8 bases spanning the gap. Germline V CDR1 and CDR2: SGDLS, YYNGEE. The CDR3 extends over 13 amino acids. The CDR3 DNA follows: TGTGCCAGCAGCGTAGCGGACTCGTCACCCCTCCACTTT. As protein: CASSVADSSPLHF.

The V and J genes are TRBV9 and TRBJ2-1; 7 bases align to TRBD2. The CDR3 extends over 14 amino acids. With 2 bases clipped from V and 9 bases from J, the junction kept 8 bases outside the gene matches. Germline-derived CDR1 and CDR2 are SGDLS and YYNGEE. The CDR3 here is CASSVGTTPFEQFF. CDR3 DNA sequence: TGTGCCAGCAGCGTGGGGACTACCCCGTTTGAGCAGTTCTTC.

This chain joins TRBV5-1 and TRBJ2-2, with D unresolved. Germline assignment: CDR1 SGHRS and CDR2 YFSETQ. Trimming took 0 bases from V and 1 from J, leaving 7 bases between them. The CDR3 runs 15 residues. CDR3 amino acids: CASSLAEQNTGELFF. The CDR3 DNA sequence: TGCGCCAGCAGCTTGGCCGAACAGAACACCGGGGAGCTGTTTTTT.

J is TRBJ2-2 and V is TRBV2, with 12 bases aligning to TRBD1. The germline gives CDR1 SNHLY, CDR2 FYNNEI. The CDR3 is 15 residues long. V dropped 4 bases and J dropped 7; count of bases not matched to a gene: 4. CDR3 DNA sequence: TGTGCCAGCAGTGTTGGGACAGGGGGCAGCGGGGAGCTGTTTTTT. Protein sequence: CASSVGTGGSGELFF. The full variable domain, its missing parts supplied by reference TRBV2 and TRBJ2-2, is EPEVTQTPSHQVTQMGQEVILRCVPISNHLYFYWYRQILGQKVEFLVSFYNNEISEKSEIFDDQFSVERPDGSNFTLKIRSTKLEDSAMYFCASSVGTGGSGELFFGEGSRLTVL.